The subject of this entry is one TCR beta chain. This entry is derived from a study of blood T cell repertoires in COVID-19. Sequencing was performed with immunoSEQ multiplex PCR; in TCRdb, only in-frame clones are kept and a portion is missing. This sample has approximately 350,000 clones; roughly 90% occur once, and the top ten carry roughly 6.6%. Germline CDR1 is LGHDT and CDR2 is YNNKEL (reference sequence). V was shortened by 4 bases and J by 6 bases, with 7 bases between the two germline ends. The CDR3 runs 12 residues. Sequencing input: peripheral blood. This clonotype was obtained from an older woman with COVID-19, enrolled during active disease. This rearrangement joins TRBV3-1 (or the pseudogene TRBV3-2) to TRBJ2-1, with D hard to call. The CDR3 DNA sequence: TGTGCCAGCAGCCGCAGAAGCAATGAGCAGTTCTTC. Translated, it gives CASSRRSNEQFF.